This T cell receptor (beta chain) appears in the sequencing data of a study of blood T cell repertoires in COVID-19. Overall study context: The origin of the acute and convalescent COVID-19 samples was the United States, Italy and Spain.

Produced via immunoSEQ multiplex PCR; TCRdb's table is partial and in-frame only. The sample consists of around 300,000 clones, approximately 85% of them appearing once. Per the germline V gene, CDR1 is LGHDT and CDR2 is YNNKEL (reference sequence). Trimming pared 4 bases from V and 8 bases from J, leaving 14 bases between. This CDR3 contains 14 residues. Sequenced sample: peripheral blood. This chain links TRBV3-1 (or the pseudogene TRBV3-2) with TRBJ1-4, with unresolved D. The receptor comes from a woman between 65 and 79 years old with acute or convalescent COVID-19. The chain's CDR3 is CASSPGPSKEKLFF. The CDR3 nucleotides read TGTGCCAGCAGCCCCGGTCCTTCGAAGGAAAAACTGTTTTTT.